What follows describes a single TCR beta chain. Per the original methods: Amplified reference gene primers provided the basis for estimating nucleated cell counts. Clones were read by immunoSEQ multiplex PCR, and TCRdb kept only the in-frame ones, dropping some. From that table come the V and J calls and clone size; the DNA was used to work out D and trimming. There are about 55,000 clones in the sample; around 85% occur only once, and approximately 11% lies in the top ten. The data derive from a study of blood T cell repertoires in COVID-19. For the study at large: Material from acute and convalescent COVID-19 was sourced from the United States, Italy and Spain. Nucleic acid was either cDNA or gDNA, and it came from T cells, B-cell-depleted T cells, or PBMCs.

The CDR3 has 13 residues. Germline V gene sequence: CDR1 SQVTM, CDR2 ANQGSEA. The germline V and J ends were trimmed by 5 bases and 3 bases, with 13 bases remaining between them. The chain joins TRBV29-1 to TRBJ1-2; D is perhaps TRBD1 (6 bases). Sequenced sample: peripheral blood. The origin of this receptor is a human donor in a cohort sampled during active COVID-19. This CDR3 reads CSVRRGGDYGYTF. In nucleotides, the CDR3 is TGCAGCGTTCGCCGCGGGGGCGACTATGGCTACACCTTC.